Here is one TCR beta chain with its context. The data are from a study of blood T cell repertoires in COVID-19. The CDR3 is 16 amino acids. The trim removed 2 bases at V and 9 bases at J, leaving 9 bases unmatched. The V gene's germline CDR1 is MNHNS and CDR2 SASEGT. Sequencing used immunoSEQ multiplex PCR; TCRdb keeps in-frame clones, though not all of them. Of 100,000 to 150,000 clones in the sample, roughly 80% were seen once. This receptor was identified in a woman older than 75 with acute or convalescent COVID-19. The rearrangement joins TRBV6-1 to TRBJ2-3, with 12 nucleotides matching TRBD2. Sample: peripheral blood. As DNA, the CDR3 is TGTGCCAGCAGTGAAAGCAGCGTCCTAGCGGGGGGGACGCAGTATTTT. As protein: CASSESSVLAGGTQYF.